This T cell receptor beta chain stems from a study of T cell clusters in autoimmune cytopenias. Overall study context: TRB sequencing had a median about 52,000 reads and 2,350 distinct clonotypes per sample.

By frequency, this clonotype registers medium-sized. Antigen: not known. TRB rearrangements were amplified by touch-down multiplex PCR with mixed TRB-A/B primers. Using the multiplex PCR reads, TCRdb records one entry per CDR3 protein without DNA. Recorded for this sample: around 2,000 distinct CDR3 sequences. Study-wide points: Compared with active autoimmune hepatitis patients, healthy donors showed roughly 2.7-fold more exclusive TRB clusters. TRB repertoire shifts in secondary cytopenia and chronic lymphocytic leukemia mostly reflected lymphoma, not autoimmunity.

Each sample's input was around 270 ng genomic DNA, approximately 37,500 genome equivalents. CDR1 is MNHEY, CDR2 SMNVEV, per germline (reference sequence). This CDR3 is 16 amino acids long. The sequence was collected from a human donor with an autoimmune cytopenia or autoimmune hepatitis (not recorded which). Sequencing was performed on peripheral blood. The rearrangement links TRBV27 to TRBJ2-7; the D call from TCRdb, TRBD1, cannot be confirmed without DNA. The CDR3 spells CASSDTGGGLTYEQYF.